Listed below are T cell receptor beta chains from one sample, sequenced in a study of T cell responses to AZD1222 COVID-19 vaccine. The protocol was immunoSEQ multiplex PCR, while the TCRdb copy is restricted to in-frame clones and leaves out a portion. The repertoire holds approximately 140,000 clones, with about nine tenths as singletons. Specimen: peripheral blood, collected on day 0 of AZD1222 vaccination. These receptors originate from an adult in good health. Each CDR3 is given with its conserved first and last residue.

>TRBV5-4
CASRSFGQGAGEQFF
>TRBV28
CASRLGVEQFF
>TRBV6-5
CASRLGQGHTGELFF
>TRBV18
CASSPTQDEQYF
>TRBV2
CAHSPGQSYGYTF
>TRBV28
CASGIPGQSYSGNTIYF
>TRBV4-3
CASSQQLNTEAFF
>TRBV7-2
CASSPRSRPGEAFF
>TRBV6-2/TRBV6-3
CASSPGSGSNQPQHF
>TRBV14
CASSQTGSNSPLHF
>TRBV27
CASSLDRGTYYEQYF
>TRBV28
CASSVGLGQGTEQYF
>TRBV19
CASSPTGGGQPQHF
>TRBV29-1
CSVERVYGYTF
>TRBV2
CASRPGTGLMNTEAFF
>TRBV4-3
CASSPDRVGGYTF
>TRBV5-1
CASSLPGPYEQYF
>TRBV28
CASRPRQGGYGYTF
>TRBV7-9
CASSFVTGVEKLFF
>TRBV20-1
CSASPSAANTEAFF
>TRBV5-1
CASSPTTDYTGELFF
>TRBV18
CASSPGQSTGNTIYF
>TRBV5-1
CASSLQYGTFSNQPQHF
>TRBV7-3
CASSSQGLAGVGNEQFF
>TRBV6-6
CASSSTSGSVKNIQYF
>TRBV7-9
CASSLGRASNQPQHF
>TRBV4-1
CASSQEWGGTEAFF
>TRBV15
CATSPQGEGLYNEQFF
>TRBV18
CASSPRTTRDSSYNEQFF
>TRBV4-3
CASSQEAGNEQYF
>TRBV7-2
CASSLEGLTEAFF
>TRBV5-4
CASSFQGQRTQYF
>TRBV4-1
CASRVGGMGQPQHF
>TRBV6-5
CASSYPSSKTQYF
>TRBV6-5
CASRSTGVYTGELFF
>TRBV7-2
CASSSYRDRGSYEQYF
>TRBV4-2
CASTAKIGTGSVGANVLTF
>TRBV2
CATGPAPETEAFF
>TRBV18
CASSLNSGLSTDTQYF
>TRBV25-1
CASSEGWTGGFLFPLHF
>TRBV5-1
CASSAGLNGGYEQYF
>TRBV2
CASRGEVGEKLFF
>TRBV7-6
CASSPGERAGEQFF
>TRBV11-3
CASSSGLVADTQYF
>TRBV2
CASSVSSSGVTQYF
>TRBV2
CASSVPLTGGATFYEQYF
>TRBV2
CASTGLAGGGEQFF
>TRBV11-2
CASSVQGATNEKLFF
>TRBV7-3
CASSLIGVQGSGNQPQHF
>TRBV5-1
CASSVDRAISGAFF
>TRBV2
CASGRDREFYGYTF
>TRBV7-2
CASSPGTVKNSPLHF
>TRBV5-4
CASSLGRADEQYF
>TRBV18
CASSRLGENTEAFF
>TRBV6-1
CASSEAFGDTQYF
>TRBV3-1/TRBV3-2
CASSQVLRLTQYF
>TRBV6-5
CASRLRQYPNEKLFF
>TRBV6-5
CASRSGTNSNQPQHF
>TRBV6-4
CASSDGAGASDTQYF
>TRBV5-1
CASSLDGSLGETQYF